The rows below give T cell receptor beta chains drawn from one sample of a study of cytomegalovirus exposure and HLA in healthy donors. Data came from immunoSEQ multiplex PCR; TCRdb stores just in-frame clones and leaves some out. The sample has 90,000 or so clones, around 80% seen once. The specimen sequenced was PBMCs. Source of these receptors: a male donor in good health and CMV-seropositive. Each CDR3 is given with its conserved first and last residue. A D gene is named only where the DNA matches it firmly. Expanded clones get a size class; other rows say once, few or many, or leave the size out.

CDR3 length	D gene	V gene	clone size	J gene	CDR3 protein	CDR3 DNA
12	.	TRBV6-1	.	TRBJ2-7	CASTGFLDEQYF	TGTGCCAGCACCGGGTTCCTTGACGAGCAGTACTTC
14	.	TRBV6-6	.	TRBJ2-7	CASSYPQGINEQYF	TGTGCCAGCAGTTACCCCCAGGGAATAAACGAGCAGTACTTC
14	TRBD1	TRBV30	.	TRBJ1-2	CAWSRQGQSYGYTF	TGTGCCTGGAGCAGACAGGGACAGAGCTATGGCTACACCTTC
16	.	TRBV19	.	TRBJ1-1	CASSPPGTNGGTEAFF	TGTGCCAGTAGTCCCCCCGGGACGAACGGGGGCACTGAAGCTTTCTTT
13	.	TRBV30	.	TRBJ2-7	CAWKWGRSYEQYF	TGTGCCTGGAAGTGGGGGCGGTCCTACGAGCAGTACTTC
16	.	TRBV21-1	few	TRBJ2-7	CASSKAPDFNRDEQYF	TGTGCCAGCAGCAAAGCGCCAGACTTCAATCGGGACGAGCAGTACTTC
13	.	TRBV2	.	TRBJ1-2	CASSGRKSYGYTF	TGTGCCAGCAGTGGCAGAAAATCCTATGGCTACACCTTC
16	.	TRBV7-9	.	TRBJ2-2	CASSLAGLVNTGELFF	TGTGCCAGCAGCTTAGCTGGACTGGTGAACACCGGGGAGCTGTTTTTT
12	.	TRBV18	few	TRBJ2-2	CASSKINGELFF	TGTGCCAGCTCAAAAATTAACGGGGAGCTGTTTTTT
13	.	TRBV27	few	TRBJ1-2	CASSPQGDYGYTF	TGTGCCAGCAGTCCCCAGGGTGACTATGGCTACACCTTC
14	.	TRBV6-5	.	TRBJ1-2	CASNRGMADYGYTF	TGTGCCAGCAATAGGGGTATGGCAGACTATGGCTACACCTTC
13	.	TRBV27	.	TRBJ1-2	CASSLSPGEGYTF	TGTGCCAGCAGTTTATCCCCGGGTGAGGGCTACACCTTC
15	TRBD2	TRBV5-1	.	TRBJ2-1	CASSSRTSGGNEQFF	TGCGCCAGCAGCTCTCGGACTAGCGGGGGGAATGAGCAGTTCTTC
16	.	TRBV28	.	TRBJ1-1	CASSFPGRGRGTEAFF	TGTGCCAGCAGTTTCCCAGGAAGGGGGAGGGGGACTGAAGCTTTCTTT
16	.	TRBV2	.	TRBJ1-3	CASSVTQALSGNTIYF	TGTGCCAGCAGTGTAACTCAGGCCCTCTCTGGAAACACCATATATTTT
14	.	TRBV2	.	TRBJ1-2	CASSETDGYYGYTF	TGTGCCAGCAGTGAAACAGACGGCTACTATGGCTACACCTTC
15	.	TRBV29-1	.	TRBJ2-2	CSVTLVPTNTGELFF	TGCAGCGTGACACTCGTCCCGACGAACACCGGGGAGCTGTTTTTT